The 2 T cell receptor beta chains presented below share a single source sample, sequenced in a study of cytomegalovirus exposure and HLA in healthy donors. The table came from immunoSEQ multiplex PCR; TCRdb's copy has only in-frame clones and leaves some out. The sample contains fewer than 200,000 clones, around 85% of which appear only once. What was sequenced was PBMCs. These receptor sequences come from a man younger than 35 in good health and CMV-seropositive.

This clone showed up many times. Within the sample, other DNA sequences also encode this same CDR3. The J gene is TRBJ2-7, the V gene TRBV11-2, with no clear D. The CDR3 has 12 amino acids. CDR1 SGHAT and CDR2 FQNNGV come from the germline V gene. Trimming removed 0 bases from V and 4 bases from J, with 4 bases in between. The CDR3 coding sequence is TGTGCCAGCAGCTTAGACAGGTACGAGCAGTACTTC. Protein: CASSLDRYEQYF.

This clone was seen once. This chain connects TRBV6-6 to TRBJ1-1; D is possibly TRBD1 (5 bases). CDR3 length: 12 residues. V gave up 2 bases and J gave up 11 bases, with 12 bases separating them. CDR1 is MNHNY, CDR2 SVGAGI, per germline (reference sequence). For the CDR3, the DNA is TGTGCCAGCAGTTACCCTGACAGTGGGGCTTTCTTT. Its translation: CASSYPDSGAFF.